Listed below are T cell receptor beta chains from one sample, sequenced in a study of technical replicates of blood from a handful of donors. Here immunoSEQ multiplex PCR was the method, and the copy in TCRdb shows in-frame clones only, minus some. The profile shows about 83,000 clones, 90% to 95% of them singletons. The sample was T cells isolated from PBMCs. The source is a human donor in good health. Both conserved end residues are trimmed from each CDR3. Expanded clones are given a class, and other clones once, few, many or no size at all.

>TRBV12-5|.|TRBJ2-1
ASGSGHEQF
>TRBV6-1|.|TRBJ1-1
ASGGDRGNTEAF
>TRBV18|.|TRBJ2-7
ASSRLTATSEQY
>TRBV11-3|.|TRBJ2-3
ASSLGAVALGTDTQY
>TRBV27|.|TRBJ1-1
ASRAQGRSSEAF
>TRBV6-4|.|TRBJ2-7
ASTDQPVASHEQY
>TRBV29-1|.|TRBJ2-1
SVGLSLRYNEQF
>TRBV19|.|TRBJ1-5
ASSSTGTGGHQPQH
>TRBV5-5|.|TRBJ2-7
ASSRQGAPHEQY
>TRBV14|once|TRBJ2-7
ASSQGQGASYEQY
>TRBV28|.|TRBJ2-7
ASLGTSGTYEQY
>TRBV6-6|.|TRBJ1-2
ASTESAGVHT
>TRBV6-1|.|TRBJ1-1
ASSEPGEGTEAF